The 20 T cell receptor beta chains below all came from one sample that was sequenced in a study of shared clonotypes between healthy human individuals. The method was immunoSEQ multiplex PCR; TCRdb's version includes in-frame clones alone and lacks a portion of them. The sample yields around 2,000,000 clones, approximately 95% seen once. Cells designated naive CD8 were CD45RO-negative and were positively selected for CCR7, with terminally differentiated effector memory CD45RA+ cells excluded. Specimen: naive CD8+ T cells sorted from blood. The receptors derive from a man aged 18-30 years in good health.

In DNA, the CDR3 is TGTGCCAGCAGTCCGCTGTTTGGGGAGGGAAATGAAAAACTGTTTTTT. Its translation: CASSPLFGEGNEKLFF. The chain joins TRBV27 to TRBJ1-4; D is ambiguous. Germline CDR1 is MNHEY and CDR2 is SMNVEV (reference sequence). V shed 5 bases and J shed 5 bases, with 18 bases lying between them. The CDR3 has 16 residues.

This chain's CDR3 is CAWCDPKWPYEQYF. The CDR3, as DNA: TGTGCCTGGTGCGACCCAAAATGGCCCTACGAGCAGTACTTC. The chain joins TRBV30 to TRBJ2-7; D not certain. Germline CDR1 reads GTSNPN; CDR2 reads SVGIG (reference sequence). The V end was cut by 5 bases, the J end by 2 bases, with 16 bases between. The CDR3 is made up of 14 amino acids. Full variable domain (outside the CDR3, taken from reference TRBV30 and TRBJ2-7): SQTIHQWPATLVQPVGSPLSLECTVEGTSNPNLYWYRQAAGRGLQLLFYSVGIGQISSEVPQNLSASRPQDRQFILSSKKLLLSDSGFYLCAWCDPKWPYEQYFGPGTRLTVT.

The chain uses TRBV7-9 and TRBJ2-5; TRBD2 aligns across 7 bases. In germline, CDR1 is SEHNR, CDR2 FQNEAQ (reference sequence). With V trimmed by 2 bases and J by 5 bases, 8 bases remained unmatched. The CDR3 runs 15 residues. The CDR3 coding sequence is TGTGCCAGCAGCTTATTGGGGGAGGGAACGGAGACCCAGTACTTC. Amino acid sequence: CASSLLGEGTETQYF.

This sequence joins TRBV30 and TRBJ1-2, with D unclear. Germline V CDR1 and CDR2: GTSNPN, SVGIG (reference sequence). The CDR3 loop spans 15 amino acids. The V end was cut by 0 bases, the J end by 0 bases, with 11 bases between. CDR3 in amino acids: CAWSVLTESNYGYTF. CDR3 nucleotide sequence: TGTGCCTGGAGTGTTCTTACGGAATCTAACTATGGCTACACCTTC.

J is TRBJ2-7 and V is TRBV7-6; TRBD1 might be the D (5 bases). Germline V gene sequence: CDR1 SGHVS, CDR2 FNYEAQ. Trimming pared 4 bases from V and 0 bases from J, leaving 16 bases between. CDR3 length: 16 amino acids. CDR3 in DNA: TGTGCCAGCAGCTCCCCGGCAGGGATCTTCTCCTACGAGCAGTACTTC. It translates to CASSSPAGIFSYEQYF.

The chain has TRBV6-5 and TRBJ2-1; D perhaps matches TRBD1 (5 bases). CDR1 and CDR2 (germline): MNHEY, SVGAGI. The V end lost 10 bases, the J end lost 0 bases, and 10 bases lay between the germline ends. The CDR3 is 13 residues long. CDR3 bases: TGTGCCACAGGGTTGGCCTCCTACAATGAGCAGTTCTTC. Translated: CATGLASYNEQFF.

The V and J genes are TRBV6-1 and TRBJ2-7; tentatively, D is TRBD1 (6 bases). The CDR3 covers 15 residues. V was clipped by 2 bases and J by 1 base, with 12 bases between them. Germline values: CDR1 MNHNS, CDR2 SASEGT. The CDR3, as DNA: TGTGCCAGCAGTGAATGGGAGACAGGATCCTACGAGCAGTACTTC. It yields the protein CASSEWETGSYEQYF.

This clone was detected once. The chain is built from TRBV28 and TRBJ1-2; D remains ambiguous. V was pared by 2 bases and J by 2 bases, with 12 bases between. In germline, CDR1 is MDHEN, CDR2 SYDVKM. The CDR3 has 15 amino acids. CDR3 in amino acids: CASSLIGDPNYGYTF. In DNA, the CDR3 is TGTGCCAGCAGTTTAATCGGGGATCCCAACTATGGCTACACCTTC.

Comments on this clone: Different DNA sequences within this sample yield the same CDR3. This rearrangement joins TRBV4-1 to TRBJ1-4; D is unresolved. Germline values: CDR1 MGHRA, CDR2 YSYEKL. Trimming cost V 1 base and J 0 bases, with 6 bases left between them. CDR3 length equals 15 residues. The CDR3 region is CASSQVGATNEKLFF. CDR3 in DNA: TGCGCCAGCAGCCAAGTGGGTGCAACTAATGAAAAACTGTTTTTT.

This chain connects TRBV23-1 to TRBJ2-7; 9 bases map to TRBD2. TRBV23-1 is an open reading frame whose function is uncertain. V was clipped by 0 bases and J by 2 bases; unmatched bases: 5. The CDR3 is 16 residues long. The CDR3 DNA is TGCGCCAGCAGTCAATCGAGGCCTAGCGGGGCCTACGAGCAGTACTTC. Encoded protein: CASSQSRPSGAYEQYF.

This chain uses TRBV6-5 with TRBJ2-7; no definite D call. There are 16 residues in the CDR3. Germline CDR1 and CDR2: MNHEY and SVGAGI. V lost 0 bases to trimming and J lost 0 bases, with 12 bases between them. The CDR3 sequence is CASSYSFRGYSYEQYF. In nucleotides, the CDR3 is TGTGCCAGCAGTTACTCGTTTCGCGGCTACTCCTACGAGCAGTACTTC.

The chain joins TRBV4-2 to TRBJ1-6; D call uncertain. With 1 base removed from V and 9 bases from J, the gap between germline ends came to 4 bases. This CDR3 spans 12 amino acids. Per germline, CDR1 LGHNA and CDR2 YNFKEQ. CDR3 sequence reads: CASSQVLSPLHF. CDR3 DNA: TGTGCCAGCAGCCAAGTCCTTTCACCCCTCCACTTT.

The chain links TRBV28 to TRBJ2-7; D remains unclear. From germline, CDR1 is MDHEN and CDR2 SYDVKM. CDR3 length: 13 amino acids. Trimming took off 2 bases at V and 3 bases at J, with 8 bases between the two ends. CDR3 DNA: TGTGCCAGCAGTTTACCCGTTGACTACGAGCAGTACTTC. Translated, it gives CASSLPVDYEQYF.

The chain has TRBV5-6 and TRBJ2-1; 9 positions agree with TRBD2. V gave up 4 bases and J gave up 4 bases; unmatched junction bases: 6. The germline CDR1 and CDR2 sequences are SGHDT and YYEEEE. This CDR3 has 15 residues. CDR3: CASSVGLANYNEQFF. The CDR3 region has the DNA TGTGCCAGCAGCGTGGGACTAGCAAATTACAATGAGCAGTTCTTC.

The chain couples TRBV10-1 to TRBJ2-1; D remains ambiguous. V shed 0 bases and J shed 0 bases, with 6 bases lying between them. The length of the CDR3 is 15 residues. Germline CDR1 is WNHNN and CDR2 is SYGVQD (reference sequence). DNA of the CDR3: TGCGCCAGCAGTGAGTCTCGGAGCTCCTACAATGAGCAGTTCTTC. As protein: CASSESRSSYNEQFF.

The CDR3 DNA reads as TGTGCCAGCAGCTTAGGTAGGTCTAGCGGGGGGACCTACGAGCAGTACTTC. The encoded protein is CASSLGRSSGGTYEQYF. J is TRBJ2-7 and V is TRBV13; 11 bases align to TRBD2. Germline CDR1 reads PRHDT; CDR2 reads FYEKMQ (reference sequence). Germline trimming cut 0 bases from V and 2 bases from J; bases unmatched to any gene: 6. The CDR3 covers 17 residues.

The chain employs TRBV10-3 and TRBJ2-2, with TRBD2 identical over 11 bases. The CDR3 is 17 residues long. Germline trimming cut 3 bases from V and 0 bases from J; bases unmatched to any gene: 3. The germline CDR1 and CDR2 sequences are ENHRY and SYGVKD. In DNA form, the CDR3 reads TGTGCCATCAGTGACTTAGCGGGAGGGACGAACACCGGGGAGCTGTTTTTT. Protein sequence: CAISDLAGGTNTGELFF.

This chain joins TRBV28 and TRBJ1-1; 8 bases line up with TRBD1. Germline V gene data show CDR1 as MDHEN and CDR2 as SYDVKM. The junction had 12 bases not matched to a gene; V was cut back by 6 bases and J by 0 bases. The CDR3 loop spans 17 amino acids. The CDR3 spells CASSLDRVGSMNTEAFF. The CDR3 nucleotides are TGTGCCAGCAGCCTGGACAGGGTTGGGTCGATGAACACTGAAGCTTTCTTT.

The genes are TRBV27 and TRBJ2-2; no clear D gene. Germline V gene lookup returns CDR1 MNHEY and CDR2 SMNVEV (reference sequence). The CDR3 spans 14 residues. Trimming took 5 bases from V and 6 from J, leaving 13 bases between them. CDR3 loop: CASSPPGISGELFF. The CDR3 DNA follows: TGTGCCAGCAGTCCCCCAGGAATTTCCGGGGAGCTGTTTTTT.

As regards this clone: Other nucleotide sequences from this sample produce the same CDR3. The chain has TRBV4-3 and TRBJ2-7, with TRBD2 matching over 7 bases. The V gene's germline CDR1 is LGHNA and CDR2 YSLEER. The CDR3 covers 14 residues. The J segment lost 4 bases and the V segment lost 0 bases, leaving 3 bases of the junction unmatched. The chain's CDR3 is CASSQDLGGYEQYF. CDR3 coding DNA: TGCGCCAGCAGCCAAGACTTGGGAGGGTACGAGCAGTACTTC.